Each of the 4 T cell receptor beta chains below was sequenced from the same sample in a study of HIV-infected patients and healthy controls. 450 to 600 ng RNA was reverse transcribed with alpha and beta constant-region primers. Each of the alpha and beta chains got its own library through chain-specific third strand synthesis with indices. TCRdb reanalysed the 5' RACE reads using MiXCR and keeps one entry per CDR3 protein. This sample carries roughly 18,000 distinct CDR3 sequences, about a tenth of them seen once, and the ten largest clones take under 4%. All unsorted peripheral T cells were captured because whole blood was used without fractionation. The sequencing sample was made of blood. All receptors come from an adult in good health.

This chain uses TRBV4-1 with TRBJ2-7; 8 bases fit TRBD2. The V gene end was trimmed by 3 bases and the J gene end by 7 bases; junction bases not matched to a gene: 2. The CDR3 is 12 amino acids. The germline V gene has CDR1 MGHRA and CDR2 YSYEKL. In nucleotides, the CDR3 is TGCGCCAGCAGCCACCCGGGAGGGGAGCAGTACTTC. It specifies CASSHPGGEQYF.

In its sample, this clonotype was seen many times. This chain connects TRBV6-6 to TRBJ2-3; TRBD1 matches at 9 bases. The J segment lost 0 bases and the V segment lost 6 bases, leaving 13 bases of the junction unmatched. The CDR3 spans 18 residues. Germline values: CDR1 MNHNY, CDR2 SVGAGI (reference sequence). CDR3 region: CASSPGVAGTGSTDTQYF. The CDR3 DNA reads as TGTGCCAGCAGCCCCGGAGTAGCCGGGACAGGGAGCACAGATACGCAGTATTTT.

This rearrangement joins TRBV2 to TRBJ1-5; D ambiguous. Germline values: CDR1 SNHLY, CDR2 FYNNEI. V lost 2 bases and J 2 bases, leaving 4 bases between the germline ends. The CDR3 covers 13 residues. CDR3 in DNA: TGTGCCAGCAGTGAACAGGGCAATCAGCCCCAGCATTTT. This translates into CASSEQGNQPQHF.

The chain employs TRBV6-6 and TRBJ2-1, with 9 bases identical to TRBD2. Losses at the gene ends were 0 bases for V and 5 bases for J; bases not matched to a gene: 8. This CDR3 is built from 17 residues. Per germline, CDR1 MNHNY and CDR2 SVGAGI (reference sequence). As DNA, the CDR3 is TGTGCCAGCAGTTACTCGACCAGCGGGAGGAACGACAATGAGCAGTTCTTC. It yields the protein CASSYSTSGRNDNEQFF.